A few counts support the clone carrying this TCR beta chain. The investigators amplified TCR beta CDR3 regions from RNA transcripts. First-round RT-PCR targeting the TCR CDR3 was performed with the HTBI primer set. TCRdb recomputed calls from the multiplex PCR reads with MiXCR, one row per CDR3 protein. Found here are around 500,000 distinct CDR3 sequences, 12% to 15% of them singletons; the top ten hold about 14%. The source of the sample is a study of T cells in Graves' hyperthyroidism and ophthalmopathy. At the level of the study: The authors collected peripheral blood at initial diagnosis, before any treatment.

Absent ophthalmopathy progression within 18 months defined stable Graves' hyperthyroidism. CDR1 and CDR2 from the germline V gene are SQVTM and ANQGSEA. CDR3 length: 13 amino acids. Trimming took 7 bases from V and 7 from J, leaving 20 bases between them. What was sequenced was blood. The sequence was collected from a woman aged 40-49 years with Graves' hyperthyroidism. The chain has TRBV29-1 and TRBJ2-7; TRBD2 might be the D (6 bases). The CDR3 DNA follows: TGCAGCGCCCGAGGCGGGACCCCTGGAGAGCAGTACTTC. This codes for CSARGGTPGEQYF.